The next 13 T cell receptor beta chains were all read from a single sample in a study. TCRdb processed the 5' RACE reads anew with MiXCR; each CDR3 protein has one entry. The top ten clones hold 2% to 2.5% of a sample with about 55,000 distinct CDR3 sequences, about a sixth of them seen once. Sequenced sample: naive CD4+ T cells sorted from blood. Subset meaning: naive CD4+ T cells, CD4+CD45RA+CD25-. These receptors came from a female donor with breast cancer.

The chain recombines TRBV7-2 with TRBJ2-5; 7 positions match TRBD1. The CDR3 spans 15 residues. With 1 base clipped from V and 2 bases from J, the junction kept 4 bases outside the gene matches. Germline V gene lookup returns CDR1 SGHTA and CDR2 FQGNSA. The CDR3, as DNA: TGTGCCAGCAGCTTAGTTGTGGGACAGCAAGAGACCCAGTACTTC. It is translated as CASSLVVGQQETQYF.

This clonotype has only a few counts. This chain uses TRBV29-1 with TRBJ2-1; D not resolved. CDR1 and CDR2 from the germline V gene are SQVTM and ANQGSEA. This CDR3 is built from 10 residues. V was shortened by 3 bases and J by 9 bases, with 6 bases between the two germline ends. The CDR3: CSVDPGEQFF. As DNA, the CDR3 is TGCAGCGTTGACCCCGGTGAGCAGTTCTTC.

The genes are TRBV5-1 and TRBJ2-7; D might be TRBD2 (5 bases). CDR1 is SGHRS, CDR2 YFSETQ, per germline. This CDR3 has 13 residues. Trimming cost V 2 bases and J 12 bases, with 18 bases left between them. CDR3 region: CASSFSGEGSRYF. The CDR3 coding sequence is TGCGCCAGCAGCTTCTCCGGTGAGGGCAGCCGGTACTTC.

This clonotype was counted ten times or more. This chain joins TRBV9 and TRBJ2-5; 7 bases are a match to TRBD1. The germline CDR1 and CDR2 sequences are SGDLS and YYNGEE. With V trimmed by 4 bases and J by 1 base, 7 bases remained unmatched. The CDR3 runs 15 residues. For the CDR3, the DNA is TGTGCCAGCAGCCAGATGGGACAGCGCCAAGAGACCCAGTACTTC. Its translation is CASSQMGQRQETQYF.

This clonotype occurred a few times. The chain couples TRBV5-5 to TRBJ2-7; possible D gene TRBD1, 6 bases. The ends were cut back, 0 bases at V and 5 bases at J, with 15 bases in the middle. This CDR3 is built from 15 residues. Germline V gene lookup returns CDR1 SGHKS and CDR2 YYEKEE (reference sequence). The CDR3 here is CASSLVGGSFHEQYF. The CDR3 DNA reads TGTGCCAGCAGCTTGGTAGGGGGAAGTTTCCACGAGCAGTACTTC.

Details on this clonotype: This sequence may be a read error, since a much larger clone differs from it by one base. The conserved closing phenylalanine or tryptophan is absent in this CDR3, likely reflecting a read error. The chain links TRBV7-2 to TRBJ2-5, with D hard to call. Germline V gene sequence: CDR1 SGHTA, CDR2 FQGNSA. V was trimmed by 6 bases and J by 1 base, leaving 9 bases between them. The CDR3 length is 13 residues. CDR3 sequence reads: CASRTYLQETQYL. The CDR3 DNA reads TGTGCCAGCAGAACATATCTCCAAGAGACCCAGTACCTC.

A few counts support this clonotype. The chain links TRBV28 to TRBJ2-1; the match to TRBD2 covers 7 bases. Looked up from germline, CDR1 is MDHEN and CDR2 is SYDVKM. With 7 bases clipped from V and 0 bases from J, the junction kept 15 bases outside the gene matches. The CDR3 is made up of 18 amino acids. The CDR3 DNA sequence: TGTGCCAGCACCCCCGGCGGGAGTGCCCTTAGCTCCTACAATGAGCAGTTCTTC. It codes for CASTPGGSALSSYNEQFF.

Only a few counts were recorded for this clonotype. The chain couples TRBV28 to TRBJ2-5, with 12 positions matching TRBD2. CDR3 length: 17 amino acids. The trim removed 2 bases at V and 4 bases at J, leaving 8 bases unmatched. CDR1 and CDR2 (germline): MDHEN, SYDVKM. The CDR3 here is CASSLGAPGLAGETQYF. The CDR3 DNA sequence: TGTGCCAGCAGTTTAGGCGCACCGGGACTAGCGGGAGAGACCCAGTACTTC.

This clonotype was seen only a few times. The rearrangement uses TRBV6-1 and TRBJ2-1; the D gene is possibly TRBD1 (5 bases). CDR3 length: 17 residues. Per germline, CDR1 MNHNS and CDR2 SASEGT. The V end was cut by 5 bases, the J end by 0 bases, with 17 bases between. This CDR3 reads CASSPAYRTSSYNEQFF. CDR3 DNA: TGTGCCAGCAGTCCAGCTTACAGGACAAGCTCCTACAATGAGCAGTTCTTC.

A few counts support this clonotype. One end of the junction varies from germline; a read error may be responsible. V is TRBV28 and J is TRBJ2-7; D is possibly TRBD2 (6 bases). Germline loops: CDR1 MDHEN, CDR2 SYDVKM. The CDR3 sequence is 14 residues long. The CDR3, as DNA: TGTGCCAGCAGTTTGGTTAGCGGACCCTACGGGCAGTACTTC. Its translation is CASSLVSGPYGQYF.

The CDR3 protein is CASRSTRMGQYF. The CDR3 region has the DNA TGTGCCAGCAGGTCGACCCGGATGGGGCAGTACTTC. The rearrangement joins TRBV6-5 to TRBJ2-7, with unresolved D. V lost 6 bases, J lost 9 bases, and 15 bases lay in between. CDR1 and CDR2 (germline): MNHEY, SVGAGI. The CDR3 runs 12 residues.

There are a few counts of this clonotype. This rearrangement joins TRBV20-1 to TRBJ1-5; D unresolved. This CDR3 has 13 amino acids. CDR1 and CDR2 (germline): DFQATT, SNEGSKA (reference sequence). Between the trimmed V and J ends, which lost 3 bases and 2 bases, there was a span of 8 bases. The CDR3 nucleotides read TGCAGTGCTAGTAAGCAGGGCAATCAGCCCCAGCATTTT. It translates to CSASKQGNQPQHF.

This clonotype was found once. A much larger clonotype is one base distant, so this may be a read error. The chain is built from TRBV7-8 and TRBJ2-3; TRBD2 aligns across 11 bases. CDR3 size: 16 residues. Germline V gene data show CDR1 as SGHVS and CDR2 as FQNEAQ. Trimming cost V 1 base and J 4 bases; bases outside gene matches: 4. CDR3 sequence reads: CASSLGGLAAADTQYF. CDR3 nucleotides: TGTGCCAGCAGCTTAGGGGGACTAGCGGCTGCAGATACGCAGTATTTT. Full variable domain (missing parts from reference TRBV7-8 and TRBJ2-3): GAGVSQSPRYKVAKRGQDVALRCDPISGHVSLFWYQQALGQGPEFLTYFQNEAQLDKSGLPSDRFFAERPEGSVSTLKIQRTQQEDSAVYLCASSLGGLAAADTQYFGPGTRLTVL.